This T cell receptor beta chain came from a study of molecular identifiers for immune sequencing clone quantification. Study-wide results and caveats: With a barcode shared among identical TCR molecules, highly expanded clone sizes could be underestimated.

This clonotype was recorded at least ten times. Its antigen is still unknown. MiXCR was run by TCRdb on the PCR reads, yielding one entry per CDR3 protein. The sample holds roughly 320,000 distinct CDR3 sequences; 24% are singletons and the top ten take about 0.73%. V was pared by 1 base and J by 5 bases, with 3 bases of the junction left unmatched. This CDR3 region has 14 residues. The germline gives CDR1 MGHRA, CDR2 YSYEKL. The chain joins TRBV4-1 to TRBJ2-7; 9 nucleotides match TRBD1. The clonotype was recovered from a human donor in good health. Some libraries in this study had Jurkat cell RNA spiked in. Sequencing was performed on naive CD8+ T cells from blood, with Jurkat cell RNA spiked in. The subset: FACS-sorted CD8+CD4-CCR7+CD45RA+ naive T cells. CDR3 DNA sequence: TGCGCCAGCAGCCAAGGGGACAGGGTTAACGAGCAGTACTTC. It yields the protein CASSQGDRVNEQYF.